The sequence of this T cell receptor beta chain was determined in a study of T cells in women clearing cervical HPV infection. The overall study: No precancer developed; the control's incident HPV16 infection cleared within 12 months.

This CDR3 region has 13 residues. The germline V and J ends were trimmed by 3 bases and 6 bases, with 12 bases remaining between them. Remarks on this clone: The CDR3 end lies 3 residues beyond the end of the read and is filled in from the germline J gene.

Sequenced by immunoSEQ multiplex PCR; TCRdb stores in-frame clones only, minus some. The sample features tens of thousands of clones, with less than 7.5% in its top ten. The sequenced sample was blood buffy coat. This TCR was recovered from a woman aged 18-70 years with a cervical HPV16 infection that either progressed to CIN3+ or cleared (not recorded which). This chain joins TRBV12-3 or TRBV12-4 and TRBJ2-7, with TRBD1 as a possible D gene (5 bases). The CDR3 here is CASSFREVREQYF. Partial CDR3 DNA: TGTGCCAGCAGTTTCAGGGAAGTTCGCGAG.